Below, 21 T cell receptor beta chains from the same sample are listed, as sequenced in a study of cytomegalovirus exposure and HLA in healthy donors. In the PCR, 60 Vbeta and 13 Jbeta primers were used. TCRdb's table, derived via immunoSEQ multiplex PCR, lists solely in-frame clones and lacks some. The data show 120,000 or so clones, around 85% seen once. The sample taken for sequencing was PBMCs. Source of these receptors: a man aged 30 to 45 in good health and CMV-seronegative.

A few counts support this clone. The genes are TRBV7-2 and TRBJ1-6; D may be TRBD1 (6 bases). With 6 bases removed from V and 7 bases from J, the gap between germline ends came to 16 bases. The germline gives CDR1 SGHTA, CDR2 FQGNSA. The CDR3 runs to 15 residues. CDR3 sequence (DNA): TGTGCCAGCAGTCCCACAGGGACCAACAATTCACCCCTCCACTTT. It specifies CASSPTGTNNSPLHF.

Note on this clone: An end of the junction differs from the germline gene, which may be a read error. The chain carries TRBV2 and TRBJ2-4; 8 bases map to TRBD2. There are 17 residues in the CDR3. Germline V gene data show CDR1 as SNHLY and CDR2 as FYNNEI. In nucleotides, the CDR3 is TGTGCCAGCAGGGCCGGACTAGCCACAATCGCCAAAAACAGTCAGTACTTC. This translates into CASRAGLATIAKNSQYF.

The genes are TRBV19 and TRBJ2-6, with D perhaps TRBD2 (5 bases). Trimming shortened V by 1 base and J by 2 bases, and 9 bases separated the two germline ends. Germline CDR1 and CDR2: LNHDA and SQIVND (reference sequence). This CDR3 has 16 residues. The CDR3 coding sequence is TGTGCCAGTAGTATAGCTTCGGGGACTGGGGCCAACGTCCTGACTTTC. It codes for CASSIASGTGANVLTF.

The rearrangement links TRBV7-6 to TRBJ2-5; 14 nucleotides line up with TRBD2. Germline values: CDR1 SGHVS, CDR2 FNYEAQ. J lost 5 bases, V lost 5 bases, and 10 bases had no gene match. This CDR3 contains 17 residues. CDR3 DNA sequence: TGTGCCAGCAGCCTAAGACTAGCGGGGGGGCCCGGTGAGACCCAGTACTTC. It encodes CASSLRLAGGPGETQYF. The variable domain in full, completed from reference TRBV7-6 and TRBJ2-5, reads GAGVSQSPRYKVTKRGQDVALRCDPISGHVSLYWYRQALGQGPEFLTYFNYEAQQDKSGLPNDRFSAERPEGSISTLTIQRTEQRDSAMYRCASSLRLAGGPGETQYFGPGTRLLVL.

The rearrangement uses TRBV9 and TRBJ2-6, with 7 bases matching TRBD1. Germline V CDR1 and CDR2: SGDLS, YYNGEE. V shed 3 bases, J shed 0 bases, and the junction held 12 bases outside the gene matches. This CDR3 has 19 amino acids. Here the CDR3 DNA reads TGTGCCAGCAGCGCCCAACTCGGGACAGTTAGCTCTGGGGCCAACGTCCTGACTTTC. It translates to CASSAQLGTVSSGANVLTF.

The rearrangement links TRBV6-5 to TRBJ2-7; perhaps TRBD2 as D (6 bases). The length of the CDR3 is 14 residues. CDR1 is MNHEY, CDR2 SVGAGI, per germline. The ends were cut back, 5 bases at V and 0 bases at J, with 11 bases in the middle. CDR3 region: CASSPGGPSYEQYF. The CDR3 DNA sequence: TGTGCCAGCAGTCCCGGGGGTCCCTCCTACGAGCAGTACTTC.

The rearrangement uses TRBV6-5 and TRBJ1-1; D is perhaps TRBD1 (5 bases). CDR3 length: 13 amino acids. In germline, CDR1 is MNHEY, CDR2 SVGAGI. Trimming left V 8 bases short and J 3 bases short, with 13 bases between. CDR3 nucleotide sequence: TGTGCCAGCCGCGAGGGAGGGGACACTGAAGCTTTCTTT. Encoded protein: CASREGGDTEAFF.

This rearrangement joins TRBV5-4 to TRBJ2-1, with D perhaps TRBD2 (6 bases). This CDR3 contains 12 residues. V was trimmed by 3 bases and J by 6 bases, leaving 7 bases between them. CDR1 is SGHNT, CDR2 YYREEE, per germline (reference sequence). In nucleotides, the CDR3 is TGTGCCAGCAGCTCGGGGGTCAATGAGCAGTTCTTC. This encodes CASSSGVNEQFF.

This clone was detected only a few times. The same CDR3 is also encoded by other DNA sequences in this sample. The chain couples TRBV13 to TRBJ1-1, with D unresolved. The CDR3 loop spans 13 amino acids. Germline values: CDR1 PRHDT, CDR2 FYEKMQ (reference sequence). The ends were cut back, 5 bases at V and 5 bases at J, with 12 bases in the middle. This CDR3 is CASSPAGETEAFF. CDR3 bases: TGTGCCAGCAGCCCCGCCGGGGAGACTGAAGCTTTCTTT.

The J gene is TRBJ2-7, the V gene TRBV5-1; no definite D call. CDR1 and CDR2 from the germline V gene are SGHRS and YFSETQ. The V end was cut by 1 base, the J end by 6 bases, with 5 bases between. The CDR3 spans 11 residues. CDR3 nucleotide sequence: TGCGCCAGCAGCTTGAATAGCGAGCAGTACTTC. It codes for CASSLNSEQYF. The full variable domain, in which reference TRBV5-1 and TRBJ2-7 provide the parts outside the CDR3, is KAGVTQTPRYLIKTRGQQVTLSCSPISGHRSVSWYQQTPGQGLQFLFEYFSETQRNKGNFPGRFSGRQFSNSRSEMNVSTLELGDSALYLCASSLNSEQYFGPGTRLTVT.

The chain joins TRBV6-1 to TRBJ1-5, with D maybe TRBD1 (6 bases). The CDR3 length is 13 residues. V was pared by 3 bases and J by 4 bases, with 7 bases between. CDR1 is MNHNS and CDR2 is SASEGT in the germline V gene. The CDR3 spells CASSEGANQPQHF. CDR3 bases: TGTGCCAGCAGTGAGGGGGCTAATCAGCCCCAGCATTTT.

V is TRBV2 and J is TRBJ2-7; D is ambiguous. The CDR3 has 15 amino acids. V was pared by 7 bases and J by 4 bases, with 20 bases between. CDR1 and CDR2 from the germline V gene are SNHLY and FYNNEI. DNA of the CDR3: TGTGCCAGCACCGGAGCCCTGCAAAGGCCTTACGAGCAGTACTTC. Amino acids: CASTGALQRPYEQYF.

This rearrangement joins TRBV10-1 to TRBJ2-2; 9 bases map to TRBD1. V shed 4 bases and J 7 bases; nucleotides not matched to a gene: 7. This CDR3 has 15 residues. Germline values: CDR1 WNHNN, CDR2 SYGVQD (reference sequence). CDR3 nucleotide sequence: TGCGCCAGCAGTGGAGGGACAGGGTCCGGCGGGGAGCTGTTTTTT. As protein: CASSGGTGSGGELFF.

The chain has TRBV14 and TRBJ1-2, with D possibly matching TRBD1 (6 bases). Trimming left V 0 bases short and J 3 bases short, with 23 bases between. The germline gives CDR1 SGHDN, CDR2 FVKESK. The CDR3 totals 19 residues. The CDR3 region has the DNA TGTGCCAGCAGCCAAGAGCGACCTCCAGGGGACATTAGATACTATGGCTACACCTTC. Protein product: CASSQERPPGDIRYYGYTF.

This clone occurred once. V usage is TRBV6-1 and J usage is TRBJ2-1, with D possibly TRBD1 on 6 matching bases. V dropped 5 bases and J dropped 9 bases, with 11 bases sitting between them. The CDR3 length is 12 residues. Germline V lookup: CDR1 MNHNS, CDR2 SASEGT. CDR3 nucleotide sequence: TGTGCCAGCAGTTTAACAGGGTTTGAGCAGTTCTTC. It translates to CASSLTGFEQFF.

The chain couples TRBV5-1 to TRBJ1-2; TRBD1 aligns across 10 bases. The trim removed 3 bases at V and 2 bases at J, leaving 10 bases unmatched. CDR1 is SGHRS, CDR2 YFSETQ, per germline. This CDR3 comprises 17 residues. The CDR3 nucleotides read TGCGCCAGCAGCTCGAACTCCGGGACAGGGGTAAACTATGGCTACACCTTC. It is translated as CASSSNSGTGVNYGYTF.

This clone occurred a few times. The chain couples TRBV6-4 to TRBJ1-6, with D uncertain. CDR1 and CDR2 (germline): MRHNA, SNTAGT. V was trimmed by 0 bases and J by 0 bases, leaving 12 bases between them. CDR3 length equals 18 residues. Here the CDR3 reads CASSDSIAGSSYNSPLHF. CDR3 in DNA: TGTGCCAGCAGTGACTCGATTGCGGGGAGCTCCTATAATTCACCCCTCCACTTT.

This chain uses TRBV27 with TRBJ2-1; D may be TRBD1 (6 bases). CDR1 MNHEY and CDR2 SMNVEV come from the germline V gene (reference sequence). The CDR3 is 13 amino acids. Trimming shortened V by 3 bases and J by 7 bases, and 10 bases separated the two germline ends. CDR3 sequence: CASSLGAGNEQFF. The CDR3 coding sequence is TGTGCCAGCAGTTTGGGGGCTGGGAATGAGCAGTTCTTC.

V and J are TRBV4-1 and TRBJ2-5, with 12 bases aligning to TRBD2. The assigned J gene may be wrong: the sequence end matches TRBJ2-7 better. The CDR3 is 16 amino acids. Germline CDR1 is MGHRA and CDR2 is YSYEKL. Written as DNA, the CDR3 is TGCGCCAGCAGCCAAGTCCTAGCGGGGGGGAGGGACGAGCAGTACTTC. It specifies CASSQVLAGGRDEQYF.

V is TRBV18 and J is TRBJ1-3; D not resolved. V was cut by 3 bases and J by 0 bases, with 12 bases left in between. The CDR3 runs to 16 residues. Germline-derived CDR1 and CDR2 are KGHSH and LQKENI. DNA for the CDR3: TGTGCCAGCTCACCCGCTCGAACTTACTCTGGAAACACCATATATTTT. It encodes CASSPARTYSGNTIYF.

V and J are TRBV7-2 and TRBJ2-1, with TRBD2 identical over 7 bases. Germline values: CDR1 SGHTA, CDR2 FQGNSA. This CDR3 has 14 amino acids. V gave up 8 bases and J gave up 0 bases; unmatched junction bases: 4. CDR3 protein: CASQPGGSYNEQFF. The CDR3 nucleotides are TGTGCCAGCCAACCGGGGGGCTCCTACAATGAGCAGTTCTTC.